This T cell receptor beta chain was retrieved from a study of T-cell reconstitution after alpha-beta-depleted transplantation in children. Unmatched junction bases numbered 7, after V lost 5 bases and J lost 5 bases. CDR1 and CDR2 (germline): SGHTA, FQGNSA. CDR3 length equals 16 residues. This clonotype was seen ten or more times. Its matching antigen is unknown. General study findings and limits: Newly generated T cells supplied most T-cell counts and diversity one year post-transplant.

Unique molecular identifiers featured in how the TCRbeta library was prepared. Each CDR3 protein is one row after TCRdb ran MiXCR on the PCR reads. Counted here are about 580,000 distinct CDR3 sequences, under 25% occurring once; the ten biggest clones make up approximately 14%. This specimen consisted of PBMCs, mostly from graft donor cells, obtained 360 days after TCRalphabeta/CD19-depleted stem cell transplant. The chain carries TRBV7-2 and TRBJ2-2; 11 nucleotides match TRBD2. The receptor comes from a boy in the first two years of life who had a stem cell transplant for acute myeloid leukemia, so the T cells may come from the graft donor. DNA for the CDR3: TGTGCCAGCAGCAAGGGACTAGCGGCGGTGACCGGGGAGCTGTTTTTT. Encoded protein: CASSKGLAAVTGELFF.